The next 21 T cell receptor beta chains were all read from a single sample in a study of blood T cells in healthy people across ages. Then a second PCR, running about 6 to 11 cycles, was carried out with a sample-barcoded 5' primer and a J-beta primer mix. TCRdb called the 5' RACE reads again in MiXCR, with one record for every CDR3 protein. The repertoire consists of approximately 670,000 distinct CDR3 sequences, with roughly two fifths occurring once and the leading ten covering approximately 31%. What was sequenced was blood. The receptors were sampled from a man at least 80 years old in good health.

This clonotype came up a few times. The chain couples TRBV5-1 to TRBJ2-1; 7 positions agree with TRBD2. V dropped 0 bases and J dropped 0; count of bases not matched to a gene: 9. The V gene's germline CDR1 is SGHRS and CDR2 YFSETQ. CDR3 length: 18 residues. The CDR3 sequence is CASSLALRGRSSYNEQFF. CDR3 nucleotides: TGCGCCAGCAGCTTGGCCCTGCGGGGGAGAAGCTCCTACAATGAGCAGTTCTTC. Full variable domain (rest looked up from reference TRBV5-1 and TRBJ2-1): KAGVTQTPRYLIKTRGQQVTLSCSPISGHRSVSWYQQTPGQGLQFLFEYFSETQRNKGNFPGRFSGRQFSNSRSEMNVSTLELGDSALYLCASSLALRGRSSYNEQFFGPGTRLTVL.

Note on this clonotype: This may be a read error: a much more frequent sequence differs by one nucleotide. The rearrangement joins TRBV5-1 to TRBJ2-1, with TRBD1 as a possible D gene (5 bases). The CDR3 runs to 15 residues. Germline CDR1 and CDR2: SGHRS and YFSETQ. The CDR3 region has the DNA TGCGCCAGCAGCCTCCTGGTTGGACAAGACAATGGGCAGTTCTTC. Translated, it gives CASSLLVGQDNGQFF.

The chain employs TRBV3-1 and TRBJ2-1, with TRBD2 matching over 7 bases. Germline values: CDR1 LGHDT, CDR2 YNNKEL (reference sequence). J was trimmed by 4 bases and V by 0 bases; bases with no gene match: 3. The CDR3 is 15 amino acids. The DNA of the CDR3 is TGTGCCAGCAGCCAAGAGTCTAGCGGTTACAATGAGCAGTTCTTC. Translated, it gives CASSQESSGYNEQFF.

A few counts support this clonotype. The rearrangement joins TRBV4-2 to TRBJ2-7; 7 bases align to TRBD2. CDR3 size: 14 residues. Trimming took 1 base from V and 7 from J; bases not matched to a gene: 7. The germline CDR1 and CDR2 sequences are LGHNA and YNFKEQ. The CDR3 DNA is TGTGCCAGCAGCCAAGGAGGGAGGGGCGGGGAGCAGTACTTC. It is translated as CASSQGGRGGEQYF.

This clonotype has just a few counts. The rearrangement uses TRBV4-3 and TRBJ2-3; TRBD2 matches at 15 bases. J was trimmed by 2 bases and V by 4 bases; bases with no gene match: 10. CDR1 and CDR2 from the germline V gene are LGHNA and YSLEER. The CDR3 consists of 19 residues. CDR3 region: CASSLGLAGGSSYTDTQYF. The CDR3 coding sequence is TGCGCCAGCAGCCTGGGACTAGCGGGAGGTTCCAGCTACACAGATACGCAGTATTTT.

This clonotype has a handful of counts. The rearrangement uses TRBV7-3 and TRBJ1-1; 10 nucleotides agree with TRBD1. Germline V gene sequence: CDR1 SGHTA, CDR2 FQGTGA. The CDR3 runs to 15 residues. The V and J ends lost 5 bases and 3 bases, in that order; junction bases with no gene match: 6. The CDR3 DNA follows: TGTGCCAGCAGCACGGGACAGGGGTTGGACACTGAAGCTTTCTTT. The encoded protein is CASSTGQGLDTEAFF. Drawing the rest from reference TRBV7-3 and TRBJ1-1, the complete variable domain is GAGVSQTPSNKVTEKGKYVELRCDPISGHTALYWYRQSLGQGPEFLIYFQGTGAADDSGLPNDRFFAVRPEGSVSTLKIQRTERGDSAVYLCASSTGQGLDTEAFFGQGTRLTVV.

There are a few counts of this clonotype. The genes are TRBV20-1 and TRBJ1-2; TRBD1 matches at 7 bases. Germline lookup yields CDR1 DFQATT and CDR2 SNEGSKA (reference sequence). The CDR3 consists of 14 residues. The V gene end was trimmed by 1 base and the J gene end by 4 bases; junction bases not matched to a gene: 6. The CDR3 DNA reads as TGCAGTGCTAGAGGCCCGACAGGGTCCTATGGCTACACCTTC. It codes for CSARGPTGSYGYTF.

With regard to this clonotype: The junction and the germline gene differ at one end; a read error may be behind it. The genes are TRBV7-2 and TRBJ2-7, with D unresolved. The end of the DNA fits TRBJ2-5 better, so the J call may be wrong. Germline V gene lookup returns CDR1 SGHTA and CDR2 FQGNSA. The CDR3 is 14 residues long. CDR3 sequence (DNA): TGTGCCAGCAGCGTAGCCCTACCGGGAGAGACCCAGTACTTC. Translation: CASSVALPGETQYF.

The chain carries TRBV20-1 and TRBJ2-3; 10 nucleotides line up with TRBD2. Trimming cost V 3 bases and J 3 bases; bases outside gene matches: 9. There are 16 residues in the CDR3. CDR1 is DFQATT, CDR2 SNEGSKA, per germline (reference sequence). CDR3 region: CSASQGSSGRTDTQYF. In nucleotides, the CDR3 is TGCAGTGCTAGTCAAGGCTCTAGCGGGAGAACAGATACGCAGTATTTT.

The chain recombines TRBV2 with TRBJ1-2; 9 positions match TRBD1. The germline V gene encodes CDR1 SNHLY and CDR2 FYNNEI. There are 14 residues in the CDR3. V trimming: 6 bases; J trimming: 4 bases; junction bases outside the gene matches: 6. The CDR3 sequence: CASRTGGAGYGYTF. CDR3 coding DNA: TGTGCCAGCAGAACAGGGGGCGCCGGCTATGGCTACACCTTC.

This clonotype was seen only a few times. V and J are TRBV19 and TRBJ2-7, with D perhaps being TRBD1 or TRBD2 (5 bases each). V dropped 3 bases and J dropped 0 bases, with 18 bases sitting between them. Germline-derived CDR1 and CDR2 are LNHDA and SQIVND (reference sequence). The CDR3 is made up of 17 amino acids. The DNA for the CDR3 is TGTGCCAGTAGTATCCGGGGCTTACGGGAAAGCTCCTACGAGCAGTACTTC. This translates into CASSIRGLRESSYEQYF.

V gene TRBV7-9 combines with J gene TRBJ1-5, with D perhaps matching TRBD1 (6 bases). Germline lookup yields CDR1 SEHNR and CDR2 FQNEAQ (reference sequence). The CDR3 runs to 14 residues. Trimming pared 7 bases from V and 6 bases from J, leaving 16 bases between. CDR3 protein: CASNSGGATQPQHF. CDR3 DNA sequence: TGTGCCAGCAACTCGGGGGGCGCGACTCAGCCCCAGCATTTT. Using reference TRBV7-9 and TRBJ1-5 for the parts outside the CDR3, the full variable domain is DTGVSQNPRHKITKRGQNVTFRCDPISEHNRLYWYRQTLGQGPEFLTYFQNEAQLEKSRLLSDRFSAERPKGSFSTLEIQRTEQGDSAMYLCASNSGGATQPQHFGDGTRLSIL.

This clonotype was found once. CDR3 loop: CASRVQCGGYTF. DNA of the CDR3: TGTGCCAGCAGAGTACAGTGTGGTGGCTACACCTTC. This chain joins TRBV6-5 and TRBJ1-2; no clear D. V shed 6 bases and J shed 7 bases, with 12 bases lying between them. The CDR3 sequence is 12 residues long. Germline values: CDR1 MNHEY, CDR2 SVGAGI.

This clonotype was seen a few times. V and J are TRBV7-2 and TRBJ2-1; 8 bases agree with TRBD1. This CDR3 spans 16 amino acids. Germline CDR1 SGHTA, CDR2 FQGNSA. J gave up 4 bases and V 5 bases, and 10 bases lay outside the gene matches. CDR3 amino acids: CASSVSGTGGYNEQFF. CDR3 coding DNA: TGTGCCAGCAGCGTATCCGGGACAGGAGGTTACAATGAGCAGTTCTTC.

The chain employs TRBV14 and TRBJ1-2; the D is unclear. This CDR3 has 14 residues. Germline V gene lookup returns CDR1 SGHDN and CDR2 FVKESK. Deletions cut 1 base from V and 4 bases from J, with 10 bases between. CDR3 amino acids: CASSQAAATYGYTF. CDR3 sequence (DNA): TGTGCCAGCAGCCAAGCCGCCGCGACCTATGGCTACACCTTC.

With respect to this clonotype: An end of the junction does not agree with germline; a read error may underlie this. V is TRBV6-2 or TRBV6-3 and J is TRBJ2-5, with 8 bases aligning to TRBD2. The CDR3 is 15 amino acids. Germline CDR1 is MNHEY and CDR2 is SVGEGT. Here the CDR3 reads CASSPQGLGKEIQYF. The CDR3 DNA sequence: TGTGCCAGCAGTCCCCAGGGACTAGGTAAAGAGATCCAGTACTTC.

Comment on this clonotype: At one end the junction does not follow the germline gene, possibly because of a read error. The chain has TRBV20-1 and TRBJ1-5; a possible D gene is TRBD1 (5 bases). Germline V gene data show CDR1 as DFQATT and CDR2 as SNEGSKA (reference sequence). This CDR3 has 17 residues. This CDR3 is CSARLPNQGFGNLPQHF. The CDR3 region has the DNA TGCAGTGCTAGACTTCCGAACCAGGGATTCGGCAATCTGCCCCAGCATTTT.

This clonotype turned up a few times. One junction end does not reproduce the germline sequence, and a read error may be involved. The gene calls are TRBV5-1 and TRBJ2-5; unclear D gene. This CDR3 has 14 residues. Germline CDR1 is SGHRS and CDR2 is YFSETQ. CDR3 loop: CASGLGLVQETQYF. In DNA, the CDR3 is TGCGCCAGCGGCTTGGGGTTGGTACAAGAGACCCAGTACTTC. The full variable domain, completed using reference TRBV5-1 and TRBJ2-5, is KAGVTQTPRYLIKTRGQQVTLSCSPISGHRSVSWYQQTPGQGLQFLFEYFSETQRNKGNFPGRFSGRQFSNSRSEMNVSTLELGDSALYLCASGLGLVQETQYFGPGTRLLVL.

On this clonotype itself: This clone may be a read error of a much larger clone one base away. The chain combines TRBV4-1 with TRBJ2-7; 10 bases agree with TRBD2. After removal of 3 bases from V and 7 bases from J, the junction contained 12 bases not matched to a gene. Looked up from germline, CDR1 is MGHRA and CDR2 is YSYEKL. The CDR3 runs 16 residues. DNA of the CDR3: TGCGCCAGCAGCCACAGGGAGGGACTAGCGAGCAATGAGCAGTACTTC. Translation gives CASSHREGLASNEQYF.

The CDR3, as DNA: TGCAGTGCGAGGGGACAGAGAAACACTGAAGCTTTCTTT. Its translation is CSARGQRNTEAFF. The chain uses TRBV20-1 and TRBJ1-1; 7 positions match TRBD1. Trimming took 6 bases from V and 2 from J; bases not matched to a gene: 6. From germline, CDR1 is DFQATT and CDR2 SNEGSKA (reference sequence). The CDR3 consists of 13 residues.

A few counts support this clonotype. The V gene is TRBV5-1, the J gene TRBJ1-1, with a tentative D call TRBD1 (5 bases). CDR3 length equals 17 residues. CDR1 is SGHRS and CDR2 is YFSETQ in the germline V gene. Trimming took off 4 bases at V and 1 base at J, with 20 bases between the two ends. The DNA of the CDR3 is TGCGCCAGCAGCCGAGGGGCGCGCAGCGTTGGGAACACTGAAGCTTTCTTT. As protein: CASSRGARSVGNTEAFF. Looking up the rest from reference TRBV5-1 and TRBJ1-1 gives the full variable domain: KAGVTQTPRYLIKTRGQQVTLSCSPISGHRSVSWYQQTPGQGLQFLFEYFSETQRNKGNFPGRFSGRQFSNSRSEMNVSTLELGDSALYLCASSRGARSVGNTEAFFGQGTRLTVV.